This is a list of T cell receptor beta chains from one sample in a study of T cell responses to AZD1222 COVID-19 vaccine. Clones were sequenced by immunoSEQ multiplex PCR, and TCRdb holds only the in-frame ones, with some missing. In the table there are over 100,000 clones, about 85% of which are singletons. Sequenced material: peripheral blood, taken 28 days after the second AZD1222 dose. These receptors originate from an adult who received the AZD1222 COVID-19 vaccine. Both conserved end residues are part of each CDR3. The D gene is left open where the match is weak. Some rows have no size entry. The others give once, few or many, or a class for an expanded clone.

>-|TRBV6-5|-|TRBJ2-2
CASSIQLSNTGELFF
TGTGCCAGCAGTATACAGCTCTCGAACACCGGGGAGCTGTTTTTT
>-|TRBV27|TRBD1|TRBJ1-5
CASSPTGRSSNQPQHF
TGTGCCAGCAGCCCGACAGGGAGGAGTAGCAATCAGCCCCAGCATTTT
>once|TRBV15|TRBD1|TRBJ1-4
CATTQGTAYEKLFF
TGTGCCACAACACAGGGGACGGCATATGAAAAACTGTTTTTT
>-|TRBV23-1|-|TRBJ2-6
CASSQGSRHNFSGANVLTF
TGCGCCAGCAGTCAGGGCTCGAGACACAACTTCTCTGGGGCCAACGTCCTGACTTTC
>-|TRBV21-1|-|TRBJ2-4
CASSNLTLILEEDIQYF
TGTGCCAGCAGCAACCTCACCTTAATACTAGAGGAGGACATTCAGTACTTC
>-|TRBV28|TRBD1|TRBJ1-2
CASSRQGPNYGYTF
TGTGCCAGCAGCCGACAGGGGCCCAACTATGGCTACACCTTC
>-|TRBV15|-|TRBJ1-4
CATSRDPGVSEKLFF
TGTGCCACCAGCAGAGATCCGGGGGTTAGTGAAAAACTGTTTTTT
>-|TRBV6-1|-|TRBJ1-5
CASSDRSLNQPQHF
TGTGCCAGCAGTGATAGGAGTTTGAATCAGCCCCAGCATTTT
>-|TRBV29-1|-|TRBJ1-2
CSVGQTNYGYTF
TGCAGCGTTGGACAGACTAACTATGGCTACACCTTC
>-|TRBV28|TRBD1|TRBJ1-6
CASSLGQGHSPLHF
TGTGCCAGCAGTCTCGGACAGGGGCATTCACCCCTCCACTTT
>-|TRBV9|-|TRBJ2-1
CASSPEGRGHEQFF
TGTGCCAGCAGCCCAGAGGGCAGGGGCCATGAGCAGTTCTTC
>-|TRBV5-8|-|TRBJ1-2
CASSSFFGVDGYTF
TGTGCCAGCAGCTCGTTTTTTGGTGTTGATGGCTACACCTTC
>-|TRBV5-8|-|TRBJ1-6
CASSLWGGAQNSPLHF
TGTGCCAGCAGCTTGTGGGGGGGCGCGCAGAATTCACCCCTCCACTTT
>-|TRBV6-5|-|TRBJ1-1
CASSAGNTEAFF
TGTGCCAGCAGCGCGGGTAACACTGAAGCTTTCTTT
>-|TRBV5-1|-|TRBJ1-6
CASSLSGLYGNSPLHF
TGCGCCAGCAGCTTGAGCGGGCTCTACGGCAACTCACCCCTCCACTTT
>-|TRBV28|TRBD1|TRBJ1-1
CASSSTGTGGGRNTEAFF
TGTGCCAGCAGTTCAACCGGGACAGGGGGCGGGAGGAACACTGAAGCTTTCTTT
>-|TRBV6-4|-|TRBJ1-1
CASSVQAGTEAFF
TGTGCCAGCAGTGTGCAGGCAGGCACTGAAGCTTTCTTT
>once|TRBV7-7|-|TRBJ2-1
CASSPILGGSYNEQFF
TGTGCCAGCAGCCCTATCCTGGGGGGCTCCTACAATGAGCAGTTCTTC
>-|TRBV28|TRBD1|TRBJ1-1
CASSSRGLGKAFF
TGTGCCAGCAGTTCCAGGGGGTTAGGGAAAGCTTTCTTT
>once|TRBV7-7|-|TRBJ2-2
CASSLTPNTGELFF
TGTGCCAGCAGCCTCACTCCGAACACCGGGGAGCTGTTTTTT
>-|TRBV9|-|TRBJ2-1
CASSEDWPSYNEQFF
TGTGCCAGCAGCGAAGACTGGCCCTCCTACAATGAGCAGTTCTTC
>-|TRBV19|TRBD2|TRBJ2-5
CASSPSTSGGEETQYF
TGTGCCAGTAGCCCCTCAACTAGCGGGGGGGAAGAGACCCAGTACTTC
>-|TRBV15|-|TRBJ1-4
CATSSRTTNEKLFF
TGTGCCACCAGCTCAAGGACAACTAATGAAAAACTGTTTTTT
>-|TRBV2|TRBD2|TRBJ2-7
CASRASGGAGKQYF
TGTGCCAGCCGGGCTAGCGGGGGGGCCGGTAAGCAGTACTTC
>-|TRBV19|-|TRBJ2-7
CASSIWSTGLSDEQYF
TGTGCCAGTAGTATTTGGTCCACAGGGCTCTCGGACGAGCAGTACTTC
>-|TRBV6-5|-|TRBJ2-3
CASSPGASTDTQYF
TGTGCCAGCAGTCCCGGGGCTAGCACAGATACGCAGTATTTT
>-|TRBV7-2|-|TRBJ1-6
CASSFGPMASPLHF
TGTGCCAGCAGCTTCGGTCCAATGGCTTCACCCCTCCACTTT
>-|TRBV13|-|TRBJ2-2
CASRSGVNTGELFF
TGTGCCAGCAGATCAGGGGTGAACACCGGGGAGCTGTTTTTT
>-|TRBV9|-|TRBJ1-3
CASSVDYRKNFGNTIYF
TGTGCCAGCAGCGTAGATTATAGGAAAAATTTTGGAAACACCATATATTTT
>-|TRBV7-9|TRBD2|TRBJ2-5
CASSPSWRGTQETQYF
TGTGCCAGCAGCCCCTCTTGGCGGGGGACCCAAGAGACCCAGTACTTC
>once|TRBV12-3/TRBV12-4|-|TRBJ1-2
CASRATVNYGYTF
TGTGCCAGCAGGGCTACAGTGAACTATGGCTACACCTTC
>-|TRBV5-6|-|TRBJ1-1
CASSLGEAFF
TGTGCCAGCAGCTTGGGTGAAGCTTTCTTT
>-|TRBV2|-|TRBJ2-7
CASERVLSYEQYF
TGTGCCAGCGAGCGGGTCCTCTCCTACGAGCAGTACTTC
>-|TRBV4-3|-|TRBJ1-1
CASSQDGVMNTEAFF
TGCGCCAGCAGCCAAGACGGCGTGATGAACACTGAAGCTTTCTTT
>few|TRBV28|-|TRBJ2-7
CASEGTVEEQYF
TGTGCCAGCGAAGGGACTGTAGAAGAGCAGTACTTC
>-|TRBV12-2|-|TRBJ1-1
CASRFTGETEAFF
TGTGCAAGTCGCTTCACAGGGGAAACTGAAGCTTTCTTT
>-|TRBV11-2|-|TRBJ2-2
CASSSLWGDTGELFF
TGTGCCAGCAGCTCCCTTTGGGGGGACACCGGGGAGCTGTTTTTT
>few|TRBV2|-|TRBJ1-1
CASTGEITEAFF
TGTGCCAGCACGGGGGAGATCACTGAAGCTTTCTTT
>-|TRBV5-4|TRBD2|TRBJ2-3
CASSWTSGARDTQYF
TGTGCCAGCAGCTGGACTAGCGGGGCTCGAGATACGCAGTATTTT
>-|TRBV6-5|-|TRBJ2-7
CASIPPGRAYEQYF
TGTGCCAGCATTCCCCCAGGACGGGCCTACGAGCAGTACTTC
>-|TRBV2|-|TRBJ1-5
CASGSLDALAQHF
TGTGCCAGCGGTTCACTAGACGCTTTGGCCCAGCATTTT
>-|TRBV7-9|-|TRBJ1-6
CASSPTDPTNNSPLHF
TGTGCCAGCAGCCCCACTGACCCGACTAATAATTCACCCCTCCACTTT
>-|TRBV4-3|-|TRBJ1-2
CASSQELARGRDYGYTF
TGCGCCAGCAGCCAAGAGTTAGCACGGGGAAGGGACTATGGCTACACCTTC
>-|TRBV5-4|TRBD2|TRBJ2-5
CASSLMRLAGTQETQYF
TGTGCCAGCAGCTTGATGCGCCTAGCGGGGACCCAAGAGACCCAGTACTTC
>-|TRBV5-4|-|TRBJ2-3
CASSSLASGTDTQYF
TGTGCCAGCAGCAGCCTCGCGTCAGGCACAGATACGCAGTATTTT